This T cell receptor beta chain originates from a study of T-cell reconstitution after alpha-beta-depleted transplantation in children. This clonotype was counted ten times or more. Its antigen is not identified. Using unique molecular identifiers, the investigators prepared the TCRbeta library. TCRdb itself ran the PCR reads through MiXCR, one entry per CDR3 protein. The sample has about 300,000 distinct CDR3 sequences; roughly a tenth are singletons. The V and J ends lost 4 bases and 3 bases respectively, with 16 bases between them. This CDR3 region has 15 residues. Germline V gene lookup returns CDR1 SGHRS and CDR2 YFSETQ. Study-wide results and caveats: The study reportedly traced alpha-beta T cells about two months after transplant to several hundred expanded graft clones. T-cell counts and diversity at one year post-transplant came mainly from newly produced T cells. Surviving thymic progenitors and recipient T cells were the source of high TCRbeta diversity at day 60 in some patients.

Sequenced here: PBMCs, sampled before TCRalphabeta/CD19-depleted stem cell transplant. The chain combines TRBV5-1 with TRBJ1-1, with no clear D. This clonotype was obtained from a boy under two years old with acute myeloid leukemia, due to receive a stem cell transplant. The CDR3, as DNA: TGCGCCAGCAGCCTATCCCGACTGAGGGACACTGAAGCTTTCTTT. It is translated as CASSLSRLRDTEAFF.